This TCR beta chain was sequenced for a study of regulatory T cells in long-lasting Graves disease. Whole-study context: Those with persistent Graves' disease had received antithyroid drugs for over 5 years with positive TSH receptor antibodies.

CDR1 is DFQATT and CDR2 is SNEGSKA in the germline V gene (reference sequence). The CDR3 runs to 12 residues. Building the TCR beta libraries relied on iRepertoire HTBI primers, and CDR3 regions underwent Arm-PCR. From the multiplex PCR reads, TCRdb called clonotypes with MiXCR, one entry per CDR3 protein. The repertoire holds about 430,000 distinct CDR3 sequences, with 21% as singletons. This clonotype was detected only a few times. The target antigen is unknown. Study-wide points: Sample size, which was small, may have reduced accuracy.

Time point given: persistent/refractory GD, antithyroid drugs over 5 years with positive TRAb. There was RNA extracted from PBMCs, and the TCR library was made from it. J is TRBJ2-7 and V is TRBV20-1, with TRBD1 matching over 9 bases. This sequence originates from a female donor with Graves disease. The source material was peripheral blood mononuclear cells (PBMCs), sampled when the disease was refractory, from a patient treated with antithyroid drugs. The DNA for the CDR3 is TGCAGAGCGGGACAGGGTCGTTACGAGCAGTACTTC. Its protein is CRAGQGRYEQYF.